The clone carrying this TCR beta chain was recorded at least ten times. Sequence at one end of the junction differs from germline and may be a read error. TCRdb reanalysed the reads using MiXCR and keeps one entry per CDR3 protein. The repertoire holds fewer than 250,000 distinct CDR3 sequences, with around 30% as singletons. This CDR3 is built from 13 residues. CDR1 is SGHTA and CDR2 is FQGTGA in the germline V gene. The source of the sample is a study of kidney transplant recipient with SARS-CoV-2 infection. The chain has TRBV7-3 and TRBJ1-1; D not resolved. This sample comprised a blood sample, obtained at baseline and around day 110 from a kidney transplant recipient. This receptor was obtained from a male patient in his 30s who had COVID-19 and was a kidney transplant recipient. Among the T cells, some may be from the graft donor. The CDR3, as DNA: TGTGCCAGCAGTTTAACCGTGAACACTGAAGCTTTCTTT. It specifies CASSLTVNTEAFF.